Presented here are 15 T cell receptor beta chains from one specimen sequenced in a study of cytomegalovirus exposure and HLA in healthy donors. PCR was performed using 60 Vbeta and 13 Jbeta primers. Measured with immunoSEQ multiplex PCR; TCRdb has only the in-frame clones, and not every one. Among 150,000 to 200,000 clones listed, about four fifths were seen once. Sequencing was done on a sample of PBMCs. The receptors derive from a male donor in good health and CMV-seropositive.

The chain carries TRBV6-1 and TRBJ2-2; no reliable D call. The V gene's germline CDR1 is MNHNS and CDR2 SASEGT. This CDR3 has 14 residues. V lost 2 bases, J lost 3 bases, and 7 bases lay in between. The CDR3 sequence: CASSEMSDTGELFF. CDR3 DNA: TGTGCCAGCAGTGAAATGTCGGACACCGGGGAGCTGTTTTTT.

The chain couples TRBV6-6 to TRBJ1-1; D possibly corresponds to TRBD1 (5 bases). This CDR3 contains 16 residues. V lost 5 bases, J lost 3 bases, and 19 bases lay in between. Germline-derived CDR1 and CDR2 are MNHNY and SVGAGI (reference sequence). For the CDR3, the DNA is TGTGCCAGCAGTCCCTTTGGGGGGTACTGGGACACTGAAGCTTTCTTT. It translates to CASSPFGGYWDTEAFF.

The CDR3 DNA is TGTGCCAGTAGTACCCACAGGGGGAACACTGAAGCTTTCTTT. Residues: CASSTHRGNTEAFF. V usage is TRBV19 and J usage is TRBJ1-1; the match to TRBD1 covers 7 bases. The CDR3 covers 14 residues. V lost 4 bases, J lost 1 base, and 3 bases stayed unmatched. CDR1 LNHDA and CDR2 SQIVND come from the germline V gene (reference sequence).

The V gene is TRBV5-5, the J gene TRBJ2-5; a weak D match, TRBD1 (6 bases). Germline lookup yields CDR1 SGHKS and CDR2 YYEKEE (reference sequence). The CDR3 has 14 residues. Trimming took 4 bases from V and 4 from J, leaving 14 bases between them. The CDR3 DNA follows: TGTGCCAGCAGCCACACAGGGAATGGAGAGACCCAGTACTTC. Residues: CASSHTGNGETQYF.

This chain uses TRBV10-1 with TRBJ2-3; D ambiguous. Trimming took 5 bases from V and 2 from J, leaving 8 bases between them. The CDR3 covers 13 residues. Germline CDR1 WNHNN, CDR2 SYGVQD (reference sequence). CDR3 protein: CASSSEITDTQYF. The CDR3 region has the DNA TGCGCCAGCAGTTCGGAGATCACAGATACGCAGTATTTT.

This chain links TRBV30 with TRBJ2-1, with 12 positions matching TRBD2. With V trimmed by 0 bases and J by 15 bases, 15 bases remained unmatched. Germline V gene lookup returns CDR1 GTSNPN and CDR2 SVGIG (reference sequence). The length of the CDR3 is 16 residues. The CDR3 nucleotides are TGTGCCTGGAGTGTCCGGACTAGCGGGAACGGTGGCGTGATGTTCTTC. Its translation is CAWSVRTSGNGGVMFF. The variable domain in full, with the rest retrieved from reference TRBV30 and TRBJ2-1, is SQTIHQWPATLVQPVGSPLSLECTVEGTSNPNLYWYRQAAGRGLQLLFYSVGIGQISSEVPQNLSASRPQDRQFILSSKKLLLSDSGFYLCAWSVRTSGNGGVMFFGPGTRLTVL.

The CDR3 DNA sequence: TGCGCCAGCAGCTTGGATGGGACTAGCGGGGGGGCCCCAGATACGCAGTATTTT. It translates to CASSLDGTSGGAPDTQYF. The rearrangement joins TRBV5-1 to TRBJ2-3; TRBD2 matches 16 bases. The V gene's germline CDR1 is SGHRS and CDR2 YFSETQ. The CDR3 spans 18 residues. The trim removed 0 bases at V and 4 bases at J, leaving 5 bases unmatched.

This chain uses TRBV2 with TRBJ2-7; no definite D call. CDR1 and CDR2 from the germline V gene are SNHLY and FYNNEI. Trimming stripped 8 bases from V and 2 bases from J, with 4 bases between. The CDR3 extends over 10 amino acids. The CDR3 protein is CASGPYEQYF. CDR3 DNA sequence: TGTGCCAGCGGGCCCTACGAGCAGTACTTC. Full variable domain (outside the CDR3, taken from reference TRBV2 and TRBJ2-7): EPEVTQTPSHQVTQMGQEVILRCVPISNHLYFYWYRQILGQKVEFLVSFYNNEISEKSEIFDDQFSVERPDGSNFTLKIRSTKLEDSAMYFCASGPYEQYFGPGTRLTVT.

This clone occurred once. The chain links TRBV7-8 to TRBJ1-2; 10 nucleotides match TRBD1. Losses at the gene ends were 4 bases for V and 13 bases for J; bases not matched to a gene: 9. In germline, CDR1 is SGHVS, CDR2 FQNEAQ. The CDR3 consists of 13 residues. CDR3 sequence reads: CASSSGQGTPLTF. Written as DNA, the CDR3 is TGTGCCAGCAGCTCGGGACAGGGGACGCCCCTCACCTTC. Combining the CDR3 with reference TRBV7-8 and TRBJ1-2 gives the whole variable domain GAGVSQSPRYKVAKRGQDVALRCDPISGHVSLFWYQQALGQGPEFLTYFQNEAQLDKSGLPSDRFFAERPEGSVSTLKIQRTQQEDSAVYLCASSSGQGTPLTFGSGTRLTVV.

The J gene is TRBJ2-7, the V gene TRBV5-1; D gene unclear. This CDR3 has 14 residues. The germline V gene encodes CDR1 SGHRS and CDR2 YFSETQ. V dropped 1 base and J dropped 0 bases, with 8 bases sitting between them. The CDR3 sequence: CASSLPQSSYEQYF. The CDR3 DNA is TGCGCCAGCAGCTTGCCACAGAGCTCCTACGAGCAGTACTTC.

This rearrangement joins TRBV2 to TRBJ2-7; TRBD1 agrees at 9 bases. This CDR3 contains 12 residues. Germline V CDR1 and CDR2: SNHLY, FYNNEI. Trimming took 8 bases from V and 3 from J; bases not matched to a gene: 2. DNA of the CDR3: TGTGCCAGCGGGACAGGGTTCTACGAGCAGTACTTC. This codes for CASGTGFYEQYF.

J is TRBJ2-5 and V is TRBV7-9; 8 bases line up with TRBD2. The CDR3 runs to 16 residues. J was trimmed by 4 bases and V by 5 bases; bases with no gene match: 12. Germline values: CDR1 SEHNR, CDR2 FQNEAQ (reference sequence). Written as DNA, the CDR3 is TGTGCCAGCAGCATCCCGTTCGGGGGGGGGTTAGAGACCCAGTACTTC. Amino acid sequence: CASSIPFGGGLETQYF.

With regard to this clone: Other DNA sequences in the sample encode the same CDR3. V usage is TRBV7-9 and J usage is TRBJ1-3; D may be TRBD1 (5 bases). The CDR3 loop spans 13 amino acids. The germline V and J ends were trimmed by 7 bases and 0 bases, with 7 bases remaining between them. The V gene's germline CDR1 is SEHNR and CDR2 FQNEAQ (reference sequence). The CDR3 spells CASKGFSGNTIYF. DNA for the CDR3: TGTGCCAGCAAGGGGTTCTCTGGAAACACCATATATTTT.

This sequence joins TRBV30 and TRBJ1-2, with TRBD1 matching over 9 bases. CDR1 is GTSNPN and CDR2 is SVGIG in the germline V gene (reference sequence). Trimming at V came to 3 bases and at J to 3 bases, leaving 11 bases not matched to a gene. The CDR3 covers 16 residues. CDR3: CAWSDSTGTGYYGYTF. The CDR3 DNA reads TGTGCCTGGAGCGACTCGACCGGGACAGGGTACTATGGCTACACCTTC.

This chain uses TRBV7-2 with TRBJ1-1, with D possibly being TRBD1 (5 bases). V was shortened by 1 base and J by 4 bases, with 10 bases between the two germline ends. CDR3 size: 14 residues. Germline V gives CDR1 SGHTA, CDR2 FQGNSA. In DNA form, the CDR3 reads TGTGCCAGCAGCTTAGGGGGGGTGGGCACTGAAGCTTTCTTT. Protein sequence: CASSLGGVGTEAFF. The full variable domain, its missing parts supplied by reference TRBV7-2 and TRBJ1-1, is GAGVSQSPSNKVTEKGKDVELRCDPISGHTALYWYRQSLGQGLEFLIYFQGNSAPDKSGLPSDRFSAERTGGSVSTLTIQRTQQEDSAVYLCASSLGGVGTEAFFGQGTRLTVV.